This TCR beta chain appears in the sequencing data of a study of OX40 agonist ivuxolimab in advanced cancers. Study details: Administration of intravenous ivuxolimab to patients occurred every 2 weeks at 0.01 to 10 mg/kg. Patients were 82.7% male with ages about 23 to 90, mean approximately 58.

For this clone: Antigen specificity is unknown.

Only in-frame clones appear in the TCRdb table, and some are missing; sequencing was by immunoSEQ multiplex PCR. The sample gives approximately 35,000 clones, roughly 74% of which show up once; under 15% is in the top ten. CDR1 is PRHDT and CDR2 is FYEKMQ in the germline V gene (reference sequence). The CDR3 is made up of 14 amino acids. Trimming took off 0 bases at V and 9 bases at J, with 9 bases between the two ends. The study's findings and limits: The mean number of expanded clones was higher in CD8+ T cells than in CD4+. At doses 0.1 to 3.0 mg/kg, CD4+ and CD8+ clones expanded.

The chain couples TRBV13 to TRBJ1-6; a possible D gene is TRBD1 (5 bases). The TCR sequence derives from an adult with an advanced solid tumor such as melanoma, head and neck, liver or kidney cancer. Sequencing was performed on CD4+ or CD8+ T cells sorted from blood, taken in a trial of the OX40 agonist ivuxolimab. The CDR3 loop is CASSLGRGGSPLHF. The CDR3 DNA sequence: TGTGCCAGCAGCTTAGGAAGGGGCGGTTCACCCCTCCACTTT.